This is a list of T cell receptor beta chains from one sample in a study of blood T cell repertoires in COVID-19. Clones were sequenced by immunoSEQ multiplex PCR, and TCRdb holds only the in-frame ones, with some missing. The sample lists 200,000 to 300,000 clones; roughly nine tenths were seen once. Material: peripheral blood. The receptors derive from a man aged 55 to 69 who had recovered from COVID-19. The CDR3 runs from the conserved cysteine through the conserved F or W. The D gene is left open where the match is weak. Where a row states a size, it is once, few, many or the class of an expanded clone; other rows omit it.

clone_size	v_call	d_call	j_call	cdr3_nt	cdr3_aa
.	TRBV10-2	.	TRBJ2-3	TGCGCCAGCAGTGAGCTAGGACTGGATACTAGCACAGATACGCAGTATTTT	CASSELGLDTSTDTQYF
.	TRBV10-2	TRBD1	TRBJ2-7	TGCGCCAGCAGAACCGGCGACAGGGGGCTTTACGAGCAGTACTTC	CASRTGDRGLYEQYF
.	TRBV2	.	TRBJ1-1	TGTGCCAGCAGTGTAAACACAGGGAGTCGCGCTTTCTTT	CASSVNTGSRAFF
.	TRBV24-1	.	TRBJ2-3	TGTGCCACCAGTACCCCTATGAGCACAGATACGCAGTATTTT	CATSTPMSTDTQYF
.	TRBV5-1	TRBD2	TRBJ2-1	TGCGCCAGCAGCCCGGACGGGACTAGGAACAATGAGCAGTTCTTC	CASSPDGTRNNEQFF
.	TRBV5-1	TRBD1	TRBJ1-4	TGCGCCAGCAGCTTGGGCGGGACAGTCACTGCAACTAATGAAAAACTGTTTTTT	CASSLGGTVTATNEKLFF
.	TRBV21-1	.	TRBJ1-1	TGTGCCCGTAATAGAGTGGGGACAGGGGGCACTGAAGCTTTCTTT	CARNRVGTGGTEAFF
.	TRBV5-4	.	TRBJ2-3	TGTGCCAGCAGCTTGGTCTCTGATACGCAGTATTTT	CASSLVSDTQYF
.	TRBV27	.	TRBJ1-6	TGTGCCAGCCGAACACAGGGTTTCACACCCCTCCACTTT	CASRTQGFTPLHF
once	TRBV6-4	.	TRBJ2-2	TGTGCCAGCAGTGACTCGAGGCAGGGCGAGGTCACCGGGGAGCTGTTTTTT	CASSDSRQGEVTGELFF
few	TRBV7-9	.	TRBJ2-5	TGTGCCAGCAGCTATCAACAAGAGACCCAGTACTTC	CASSYQQETQYF
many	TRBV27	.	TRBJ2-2	TGTGCCAGCAGTTCCCCATCGACAGGGAGGACCGGGGAGCTGTTTTTT	CASSSPSTGRTGELFF
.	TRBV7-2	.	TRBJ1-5	TGTGCCAGCAGCTTAGGATCGGGGGGTAATTATCAGCCCCAGCATTTT	CASSLGSGGNYQPQHF
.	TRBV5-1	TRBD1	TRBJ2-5	TGCGCCAGCAGAATGGGACAGGTCCAAGAGACCCAGTACTTC	CASRMGQVQETQYF
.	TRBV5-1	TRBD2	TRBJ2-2	TGCGCCAGCAGCTGGGGACTAGCGGGGGGTTCGAACACCGGGGAGCTGTTTTTT	CASSWGLAGGSNTGELFF
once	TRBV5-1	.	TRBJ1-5	TGCGCCAGCAGCTCACAGGGATTAGCGAATCAGCCCCAGCATTTT	CASSSQGLANQPQHF
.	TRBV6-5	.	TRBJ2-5	TGTGCCAGCAGTTACTCATTGCGGAGTAAAGAGACCCAGTACTTC	CASSYSLRSKETQYF
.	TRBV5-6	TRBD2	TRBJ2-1	TGTGCCAGCAGCTTGGGTACTAGCGGTGAGCAGTTCTTC	CASSLGTSGEQFF
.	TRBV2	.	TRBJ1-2	TGTGCCAGCCTTCGGGGGATAAGGGGTGGCTACACCTTC	CASLRGIRGGYTF
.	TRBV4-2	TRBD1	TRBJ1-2	TGTGCCAGCAGTCTCGGCAAACAGGGGGCAGGCTATGGCTACACCTTC	CASSLGKQGAGYGYTF
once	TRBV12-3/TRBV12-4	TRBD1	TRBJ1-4	TGTGCCAGCGGGACAGGGGTTGAAAAACTGTTTTTT	CASGTGVEKLFF
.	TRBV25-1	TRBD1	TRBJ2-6	TGTGCCAGCAGGGGCCCTACAGGGGATACATCTGCCAACGTCCTGACTTTC	CASRGPTGDTSANVLTF
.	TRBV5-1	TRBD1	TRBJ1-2	TGCGCCAGCAGCTTGCTTGGGACAGGGGATAACTATGGCTACACCTTC	CASSLLGTGDNYGYTF
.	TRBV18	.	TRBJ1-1	TGTGCCAGCTCCCCCGGGGGGGCGCGAGTCACTGAAGCTTTCTTT	CASSPGGARVTEAFF
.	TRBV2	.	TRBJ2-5	TGTGCCAGCCGCCGGGAGAGGGCAGATTACTGGACCCAGTACTTC	CASRRERADYWTQYF
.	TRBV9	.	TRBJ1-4	TGTGCCAGCAGCGTAGGAGGTAATGAAAAACTGTTTTTT	CASSVGGNEKLFF
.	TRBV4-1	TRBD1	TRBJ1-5	TGCGCCAGCAGCCAAGATGGACAGGGTTTTCAGCCCCAGCATTTT	CASSQDGQGFQPQHF
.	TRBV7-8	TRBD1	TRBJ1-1	TGTGCCAGCAGCGGGCGACAGGGGAACACTGAAGCTTTCTTT	CASSGRQGNTEAFF
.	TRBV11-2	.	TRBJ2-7	TGTGCCAGCAGCTTAGCCCCCAGTGATCTTATTCCCTACGAGCAGTACTTC	CASSLAPSDLIPYEQYF
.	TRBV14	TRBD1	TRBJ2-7	TGTGCCAGCAGCCAAAGGAAGGGGACAGGTACTACCTCCGAGCAGTACTTC	CASSQRKGTGTTSEQYF
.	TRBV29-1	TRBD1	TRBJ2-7	TGCAGCACAAGGACAGGGAACGAGCAGTACTTC	CSTRTGNEQYF
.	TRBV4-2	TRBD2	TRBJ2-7	TGTGCCAGCAGCCAAGCGACTAGCGGGGGGTACGAGCAGTACTTC	CASSQATSGGYEQYF
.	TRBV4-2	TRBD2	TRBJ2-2	TGTGCCAGCAGCCAGGGGCTAGCGGGCAATGGCGAGGAGCTGTTTTTT	CASSQGLAGNGEELFF
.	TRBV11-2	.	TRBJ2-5	TGTGCCAGCAGCCGCGGACAGAAAGAGACCCAGTACTTC	CASSRGQKETQYF
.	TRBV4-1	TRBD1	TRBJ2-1	TGCGCCAGCAGCCACAAAAGGGACAGGGCGATAACCTACAATGAGCAGTTCTTC	CASSHKRDRAITYNEQFF
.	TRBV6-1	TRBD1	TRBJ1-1	TGTGCCAGCAGTGAAGATACAGGGGGCCTCGGTATGAACACTGAAGCTTTCTTT	CASSEDTGGLGMNTEAFF
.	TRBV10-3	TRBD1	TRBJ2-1	TGTGCCATCAGCAGGGACAGGGGCTCCCTACCTAGGGGCATTGAGCAGTTCTTC	CAISRDRGSLPRGIEQFF
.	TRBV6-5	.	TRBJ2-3	TGTGCCATCCGACTTTTCACAGATACGCAGTATTTT	CAIRLFTDTQYF